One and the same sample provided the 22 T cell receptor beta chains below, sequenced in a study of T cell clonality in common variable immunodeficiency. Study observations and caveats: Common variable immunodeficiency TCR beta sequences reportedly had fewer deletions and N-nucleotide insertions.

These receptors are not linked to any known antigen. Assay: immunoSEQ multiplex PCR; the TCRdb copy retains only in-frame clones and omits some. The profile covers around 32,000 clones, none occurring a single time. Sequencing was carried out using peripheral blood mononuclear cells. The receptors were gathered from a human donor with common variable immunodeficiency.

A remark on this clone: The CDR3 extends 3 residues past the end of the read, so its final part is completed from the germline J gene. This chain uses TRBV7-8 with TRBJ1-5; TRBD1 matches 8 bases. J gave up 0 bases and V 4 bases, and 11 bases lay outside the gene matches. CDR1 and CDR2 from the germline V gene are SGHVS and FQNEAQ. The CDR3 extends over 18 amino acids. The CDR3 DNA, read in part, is TGTGCCAGCAGCTCCCCAGACAGGGGTTTGAATAGCAATCAGCCC. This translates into CASSSPDRGLNSNQP. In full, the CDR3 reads CASSSPDRGLNSNQPQHF.

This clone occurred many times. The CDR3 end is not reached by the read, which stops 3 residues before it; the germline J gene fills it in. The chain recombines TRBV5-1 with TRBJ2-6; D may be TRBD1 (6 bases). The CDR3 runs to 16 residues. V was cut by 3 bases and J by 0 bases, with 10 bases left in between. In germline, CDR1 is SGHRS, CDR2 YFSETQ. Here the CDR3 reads CASSSLQGSGANVLTF. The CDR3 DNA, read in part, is TGCGCCAGCAGCTCGCTACAGGGCTCTGGGGCCAACGTC.

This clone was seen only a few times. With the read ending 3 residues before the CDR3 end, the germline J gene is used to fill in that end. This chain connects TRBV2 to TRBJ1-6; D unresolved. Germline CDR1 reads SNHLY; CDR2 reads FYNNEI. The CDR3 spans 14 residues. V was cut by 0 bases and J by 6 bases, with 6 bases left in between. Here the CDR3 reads CASSEALGNSPLHF. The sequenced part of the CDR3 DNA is TGTGCCAGCAGTGAAGCGCTCGGTAATTCACCC.

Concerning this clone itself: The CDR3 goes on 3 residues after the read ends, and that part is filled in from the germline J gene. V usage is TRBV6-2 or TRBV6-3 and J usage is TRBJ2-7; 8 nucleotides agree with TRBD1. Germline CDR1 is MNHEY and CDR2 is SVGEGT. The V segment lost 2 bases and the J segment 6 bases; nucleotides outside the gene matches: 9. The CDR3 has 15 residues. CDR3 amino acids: CASSYPGTGSFEQYF. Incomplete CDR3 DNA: TGTGCCAGCAGTTACCCCGGGACAGGTTCTTTCGAG.

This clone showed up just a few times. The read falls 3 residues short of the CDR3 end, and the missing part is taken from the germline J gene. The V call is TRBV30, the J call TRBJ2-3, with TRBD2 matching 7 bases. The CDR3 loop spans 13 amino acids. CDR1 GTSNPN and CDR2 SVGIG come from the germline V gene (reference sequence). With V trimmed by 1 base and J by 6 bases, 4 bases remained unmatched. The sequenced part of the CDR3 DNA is TGTGCCTGGAGTGGACTAGCTCACGATACG. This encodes CAWSGLAHDT. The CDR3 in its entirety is CAWSGLAHDTQYF.

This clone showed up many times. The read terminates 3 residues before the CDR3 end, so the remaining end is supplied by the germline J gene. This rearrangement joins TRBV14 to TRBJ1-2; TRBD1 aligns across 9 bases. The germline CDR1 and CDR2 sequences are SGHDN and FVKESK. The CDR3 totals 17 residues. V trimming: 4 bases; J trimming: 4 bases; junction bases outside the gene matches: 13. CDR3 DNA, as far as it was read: TGTGCCAGCAGCCCTACCGGGACAGGGAGTCTGGGCTATGGC. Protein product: CASSPTGTGSLGYG. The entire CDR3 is CASSPTGTGSLGYGYTF.

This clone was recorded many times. Partial CDR3 DNA: TGCAGCGTTCGAGAAGGCTACAATGAG. It encodes CSVREGYNE. The CDR3 reads in full as CSVREGYNEQFF. The chain combines TRBV29-1 with TRBJ2-1; D remains unclear. The CDR3 end lies 3 residues beyond the end of the read and is filled in from the germline J gene. The germline V and J ends were trimmed by 5 bases and 3 bases, with 8 bases remaining between them. The CDR3 has 12 residues. Germline assignment: CDR1 SQVTM and CDR2 ANQGSEA.

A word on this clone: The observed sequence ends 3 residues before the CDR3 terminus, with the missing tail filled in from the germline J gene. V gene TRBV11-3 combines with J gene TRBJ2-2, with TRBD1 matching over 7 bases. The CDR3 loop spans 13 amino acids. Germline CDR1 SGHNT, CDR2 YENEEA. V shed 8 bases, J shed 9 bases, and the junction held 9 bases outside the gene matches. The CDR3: CASQERGLRELFF. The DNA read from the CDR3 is TGTGCCAGCCAAGAGAGGGGGCTCAGGGAG.

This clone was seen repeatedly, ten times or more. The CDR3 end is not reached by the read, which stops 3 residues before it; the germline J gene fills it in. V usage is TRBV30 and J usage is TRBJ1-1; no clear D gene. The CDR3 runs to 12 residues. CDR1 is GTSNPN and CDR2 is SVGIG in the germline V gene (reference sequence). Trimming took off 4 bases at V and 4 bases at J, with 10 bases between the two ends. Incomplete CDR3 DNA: TGTGCCTGGACCGGGGTTGGCACTGAA. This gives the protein CAWTGVGTE. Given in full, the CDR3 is CAWTGVGTEAFF.

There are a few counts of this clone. The CDR3 loop is CASSLRTGDQPQHF. CDR3 DNA (partial): TGCGCCAGCAGCTTGAGGACAGGGGATCAGCCC. The chain links TRBV5-1 to TRBJ1-5, with 9 bases that match TRBD1. The read gets to within 3 residues of the CDR3 end, and the germline J gene fills in the rest. V shed 1 base and J 5 bases; nucleotides not matched to a gene: 1. CDR3 size: 14 residues. CDR1 is SGHRS and CDR2 is YFSETQ in the germline V gene.

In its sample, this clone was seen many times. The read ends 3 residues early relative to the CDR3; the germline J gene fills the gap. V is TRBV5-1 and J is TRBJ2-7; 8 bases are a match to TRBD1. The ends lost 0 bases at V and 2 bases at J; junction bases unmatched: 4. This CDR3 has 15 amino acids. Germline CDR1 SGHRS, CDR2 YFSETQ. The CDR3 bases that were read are TGCGCCAGCAGCTTGGCCACAGGGGGGACCTACGAG. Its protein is CASSLATGGTYE. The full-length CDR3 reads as CASSLATGGTYEQYF.

The CDR3 loop is CSAGGAGQNYGYTF. The CDR3 bases that were read are TGCAGTGCGGGAGGGGCAGGGCAAAACTATGGC. This chain connects TRBV20-1 to TRBJ1-2; TRBD1 might be the D (5 bases). The read halts 3 residues ahead of the CDR3 end, with the missing end drawn from the germline J gene. Trimming removed 6 bases from V and 2 bases from J, with 16 bases in between. This CDR3 spans 14 amino acids. Looked up from germline, CDR1 is DFQATT and CDR2 is SNEGSKA (reference sequence).

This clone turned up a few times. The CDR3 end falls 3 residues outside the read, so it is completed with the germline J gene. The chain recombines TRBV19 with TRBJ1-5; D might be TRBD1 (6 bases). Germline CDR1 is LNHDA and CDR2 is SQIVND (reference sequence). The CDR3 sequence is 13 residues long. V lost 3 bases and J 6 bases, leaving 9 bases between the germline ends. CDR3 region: CASSIGGPQPQHF. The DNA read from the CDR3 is TGTGCCAGTAGTATCGGGGGGCCTCAGCCC.

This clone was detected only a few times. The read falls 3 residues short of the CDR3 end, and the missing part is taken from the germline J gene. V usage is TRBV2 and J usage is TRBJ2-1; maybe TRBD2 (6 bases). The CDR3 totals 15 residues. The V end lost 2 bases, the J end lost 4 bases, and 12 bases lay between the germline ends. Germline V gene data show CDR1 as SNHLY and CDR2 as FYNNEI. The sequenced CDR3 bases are TGTGCCAGCAGTGAAAGGCGGGGAGGATACAATGAG. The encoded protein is CASSERRGGYNE. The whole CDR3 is CASSERRGGYNEQFF.

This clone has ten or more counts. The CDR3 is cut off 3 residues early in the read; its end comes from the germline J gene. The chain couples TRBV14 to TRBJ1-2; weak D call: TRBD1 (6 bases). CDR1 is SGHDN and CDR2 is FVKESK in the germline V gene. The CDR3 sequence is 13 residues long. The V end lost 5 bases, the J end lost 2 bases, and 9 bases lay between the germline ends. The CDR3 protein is CASSWTVNYGYTF. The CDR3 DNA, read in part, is TGTGCCAGCAGCTGGACAGTCAACTATGGC.

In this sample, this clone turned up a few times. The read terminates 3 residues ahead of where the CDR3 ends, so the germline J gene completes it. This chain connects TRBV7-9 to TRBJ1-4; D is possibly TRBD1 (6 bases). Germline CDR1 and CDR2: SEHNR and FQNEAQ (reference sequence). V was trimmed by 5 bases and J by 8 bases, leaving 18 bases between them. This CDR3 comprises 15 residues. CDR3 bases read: TGTGCCAGCAGCCCACTCGACAGGTTTAACGAAAAA. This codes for CASSPLDRFNEK. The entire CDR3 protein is CASSPLDRFNEKLFF.

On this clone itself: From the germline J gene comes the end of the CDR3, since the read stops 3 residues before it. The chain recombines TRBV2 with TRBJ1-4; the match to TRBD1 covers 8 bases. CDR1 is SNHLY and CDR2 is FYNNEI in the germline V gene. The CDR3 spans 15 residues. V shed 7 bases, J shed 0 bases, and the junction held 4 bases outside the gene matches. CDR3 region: CASKGTGSTNEKLFF. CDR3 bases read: TGTGCCAGCAAAGGGACAGGCTCAACTAATGAAAAA.

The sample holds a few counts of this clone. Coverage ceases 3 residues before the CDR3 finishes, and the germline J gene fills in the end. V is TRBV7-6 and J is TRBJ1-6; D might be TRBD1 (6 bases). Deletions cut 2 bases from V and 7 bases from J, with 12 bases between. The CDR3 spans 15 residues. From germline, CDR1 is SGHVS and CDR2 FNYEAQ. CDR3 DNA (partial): TGTGCCAGCAGCTTACCCCCAGGGGTCAATTCACCC. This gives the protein CASSLPPGVNSP. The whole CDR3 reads CASSLPPGVNSPLHF.

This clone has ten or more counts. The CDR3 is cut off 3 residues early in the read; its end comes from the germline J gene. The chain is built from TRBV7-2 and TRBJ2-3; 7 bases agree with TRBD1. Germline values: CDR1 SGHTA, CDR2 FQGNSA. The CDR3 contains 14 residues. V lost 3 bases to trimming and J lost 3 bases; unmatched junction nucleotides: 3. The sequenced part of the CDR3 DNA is TGTGCCAGCAGCTTTCGACAGGGAACAGATACG. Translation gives CASSFRQGTDT. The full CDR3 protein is CASSFRQGTDTQYF.

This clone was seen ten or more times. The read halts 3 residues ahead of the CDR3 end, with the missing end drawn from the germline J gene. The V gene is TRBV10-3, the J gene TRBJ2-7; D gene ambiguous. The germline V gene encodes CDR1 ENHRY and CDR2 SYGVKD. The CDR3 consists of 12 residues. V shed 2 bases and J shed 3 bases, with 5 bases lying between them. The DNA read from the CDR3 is TGTGCCATCAGTGAGCCGGGCTACGAG. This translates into CAISEPGYE. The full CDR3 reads CAISEPGYEQYF.

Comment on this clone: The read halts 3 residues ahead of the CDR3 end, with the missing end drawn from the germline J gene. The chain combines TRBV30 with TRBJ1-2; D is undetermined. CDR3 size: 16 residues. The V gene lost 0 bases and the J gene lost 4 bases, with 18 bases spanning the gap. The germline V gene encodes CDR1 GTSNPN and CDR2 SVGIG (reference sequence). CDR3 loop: CAWSVWTKMTGYGYTF. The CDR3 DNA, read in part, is TGTGCCTGGAGTGTATGGACTAAGATGACCGGCTATGGC.

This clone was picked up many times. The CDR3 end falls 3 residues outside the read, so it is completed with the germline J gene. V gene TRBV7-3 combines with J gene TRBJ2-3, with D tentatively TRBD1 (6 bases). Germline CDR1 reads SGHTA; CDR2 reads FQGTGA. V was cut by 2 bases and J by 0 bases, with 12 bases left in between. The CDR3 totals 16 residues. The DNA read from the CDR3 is TGTGCCAGCAGCTTACAGGGGCTGAAAAGCACAGATACG. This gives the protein CASSLQGLKSTDT. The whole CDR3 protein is CASSLQGLKSTDTQYF.